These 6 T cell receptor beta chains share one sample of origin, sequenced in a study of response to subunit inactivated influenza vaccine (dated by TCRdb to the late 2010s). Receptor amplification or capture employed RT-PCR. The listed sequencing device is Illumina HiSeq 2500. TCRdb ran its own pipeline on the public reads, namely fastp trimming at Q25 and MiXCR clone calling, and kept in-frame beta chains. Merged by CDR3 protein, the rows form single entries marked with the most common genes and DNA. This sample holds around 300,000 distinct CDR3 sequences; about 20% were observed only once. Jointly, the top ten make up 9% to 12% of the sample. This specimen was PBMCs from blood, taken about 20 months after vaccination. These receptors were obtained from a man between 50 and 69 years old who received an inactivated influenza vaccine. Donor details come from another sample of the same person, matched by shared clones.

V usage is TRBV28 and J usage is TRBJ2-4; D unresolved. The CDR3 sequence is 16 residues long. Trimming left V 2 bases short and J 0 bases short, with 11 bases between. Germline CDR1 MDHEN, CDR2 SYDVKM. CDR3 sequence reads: CASSLTGKLAKNIQYF. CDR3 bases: TGTGCCAGCAGTTTAACTGGAAAACTAGCCAAAAACATTCAGTACTTC.

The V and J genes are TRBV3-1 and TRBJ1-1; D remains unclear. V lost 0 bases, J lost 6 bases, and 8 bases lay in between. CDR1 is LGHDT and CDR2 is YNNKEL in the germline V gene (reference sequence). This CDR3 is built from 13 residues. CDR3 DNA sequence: TGTGCCAGCAGCCAAGACCCCGAGGCTGAAGCTTTCTTT. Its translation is CASSQDPEAEAFF.

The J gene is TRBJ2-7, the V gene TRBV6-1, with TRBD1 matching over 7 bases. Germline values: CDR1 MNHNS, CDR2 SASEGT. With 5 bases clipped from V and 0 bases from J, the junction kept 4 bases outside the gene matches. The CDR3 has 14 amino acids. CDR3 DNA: TGTGCCAGCAGTAAGACAGGGAGCTCCTACGAGCAGTACTTC. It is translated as CASSKTGSSYEQYF.

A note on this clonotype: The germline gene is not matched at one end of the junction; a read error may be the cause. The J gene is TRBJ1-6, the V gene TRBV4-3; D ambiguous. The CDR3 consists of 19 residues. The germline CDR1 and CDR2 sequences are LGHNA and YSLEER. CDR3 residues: CASSQDVAARTSYNSPLQF. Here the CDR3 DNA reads TGCGCCAGCAGCCAAGACGTGGCGGCGAGGACCTCCTATAATTCACCCCTCCAATTT.

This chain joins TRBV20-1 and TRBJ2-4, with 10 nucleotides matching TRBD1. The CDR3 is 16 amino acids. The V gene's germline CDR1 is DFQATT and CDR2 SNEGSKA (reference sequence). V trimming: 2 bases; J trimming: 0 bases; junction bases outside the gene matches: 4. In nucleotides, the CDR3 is TGCAGTGCTAGAAGGGGACAGGGGATAGCCAAAAACATTCAGTACTTC. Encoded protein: CSARRGQGIAKNIQYF.

DNA for the CDR3: TGTGCCTGGACCAGCGACCCAGCCGGGACCCAGTACTTC. Protein sequence: CAWTSDPAGTQYF. This chain connects TRBV30 to TRBJ2-5, with D unresolved. Germline V gene sequence: CDR1 GTSNPN, CDR2 SVGIG (reference sequence). Trimming removed 4 bases from V and 7 bases from J, with 16 bases in between. The CDR3 loop spans 13 amino acids. Looking up the rest from reference TRBV30 and TRBJ2-5 gives the full variable domain: SQTIHQWPATLVQPVGSPLSLECTVEGTSNPNLYWYRQAAGRGLQLLFYSVGIGQISSEVPQNLSASRPQDRQFILSSKKLLLSDSGFYLCAWTSDPAGTQYFGPGTRLLVL.